A single sample gave rise to the 30 T cell receptor beta chains below, sequenced in a study of blood T cell repertoires in COVID-19. Libraries were prepared by immunoSEQ multiplex PCR; TCRdb keeps only in-frame clonotypes and omits some of them. The sample holds about 26,000 clones, roughly 88% seen once. Sequenced material: peripheral blood. These receptors all stem from a human donor in a cohort sampled during active COVID-19.

The count of this clone is one. The rearrangement uses TRBV7-8 and TRBJ2-1; 10 positions match TRBD2. Trimming removed 1 base from V and 5 bases from J; junction bases left unmatched: 2. The CDR3 contains 15 residues. CDR1 is SGHVS, CDR2 FQNEAQ, per germline. CDR3 DNA: TGTGCCAGCAGCTTAGGGACTAGCGGAAACAATGAGCAGTTCTTC. Its protein is CASSLGTSGNNEQFF.

CDR3 sequence reads: CASSWRGVINEKLFF. The CDR3 region has the DNA TGTGCCAGCAGTTGGCGTGGAGTGATCAATGAAAAACTGTTTTTT. The rearrangement links TRBV28 to TRBJ1-4; D gene uncertain. Germline V gives CDR1 MDHEN, CDR2 SYDVKM. V was clipped by 4 bases and J by 5 bases, with 14 bases between them. The CDR3 loop spans 15 amino acids. Looking up the rest from reference TRBV28 and TRBJ1-4 gives the full variable domain: DVKVTQSSRYLVKRTGEKVFLECVQDMDHENMFWYRQDPGLGLRLIYFSYDVKMKEKGDIPEGYSVSREKKERFSLILESASTNQTSMYLCASSWRGVINEKLFFGSGTQLSVL.

This chain links TRBV6-5 with TRBJ2-1; TRBD2 is a possible D gene (5 bases). Germline CDR1 reads MNHEY; CDR2 reads SVGAGI. The CDR3 totals 14 residues. V lost 9 bases and J 0 bases, leaving 12 bases between the germline ends. The CDR3 protein is CASMLGGSYNEQFF. In nucleotides, the CDR3 is TGTGCCAGTATGCTAGGAGGCTCCTACAATGAGCAGTTCTTC.

V is TRBV11-2 and J is TRBJ2-3; a possible D gene is TRBD2 (5 bases). This CDR3 comprises 14 residues. In germline, CDR1 is SGHAT, CDR2 FQNNGV. Trimming left V 6 bases short and J 4 bases short, with 14 bases between. The DNA for the CDR3 is TGTGCCAGCAGTCAGAGAGGGCCGGCAGATACGCAGTATTTT. It is translated as CASSQRGPADTQYF.

The table lists this clone with a count of one. The V and J genes are TRBV28 and TRBJ2-1, with D perhaps TRBD2 (6 bases). The CDR3 loop spans 16 amino acids. Germline CDR1 is MDHEN and CDR2 is SYDVKM. V was pared by 5 bases and J by 6 bases, with 20 bases between. Written as DNA, the CDR3 is TGTGCCAGCAGTCCCTATGGAGCGGGCTCAGGCAATGAGCAGTTCTTC. Residues: CASSPYGAGSGNEQFF.

CDR3 sequence (DNA): TGTGCCAGCAGTACGGGGGGCCGAACCGGGGAGCTGTTTTTT. It codes for CASSTGGRTGELFF. The genes are TRBV2 and TRBJ2-2; tentatively, D is TRBD2 (7 bases). V was pared by 5 bases and J by 5 bases, with 12 bases between. This CDR3 has 14 residues. The germline V gene encodes CDR1 SNHLY and CDR2 FYNNEI.

The chain combines TRBV19 with TRBJ1-2; 9 nucleotides line up with TRBD1. Per the germline V gene, CDR1 is LNHDA and CDR2 is SQIVND (reference sequence). This CDR3 spans 16 amino acids. Trimming took 5 bases from V and 7 from J; bases not matched to a gene: 14. The CDR3 DNA is TGTGCCAGTAGTGCAGTCCCGGGACAGGGACGGGGTGGCTACACCTTC. Translating gives CASSAVPGQGRGGYTF.

The chain uses TRBV18 and TRBJ1-2, with 8 bases matching TRBD1. The junction had 4 bases not matched to a gene; V was cut back by 2 bases and J by 2 bases. Germline V gene data show CDR1 as KGHSH and CDR2 as LQKENI. The CDR3 covers 15 residues. This chain's CDR3 is CASSPGAGGNYGYTF. As DNA, the CDR3 is TGTGCCAGCTCACCAGGGGCAGGGGGCAACTATGGCTACACCTTC.

The chain links TRBV11-1 to TRBJ2-5; weak D call: TRBD2 (5 bases). Germline loops: CDR1 SGHAT, CDR2 FQDESV (reference sequence). V was trimmed by 0 bases and J by 7 bases, leaving 18 bases between them. This CDR3 is built from 16 residues. Here the CDR3 reads CASSLAEAGLRGTQYF. The CDR3, as DNA: TGTGCCAGCAGCTTAGCCGAGGCAGGCCTCCGGGGGACCCAGTACTTC. The whole variable domain, remainder taken from reference TRBV11-1 and TRBJ2-5, is EAEVAQSPRYKITEKSQAVAFWCDPISGHATLYWYRQILGQGPELLVQFQDESVVDDSQLPKDRFSAERLKGVDSTLKIQPAELGDSAMYLCASSLAEAGLRGTQYFGPGTRLLVL.

This chain uses TRBV6-6 with TRBJ2-2, with D tentatively TRBD2 (6 bases). Trimming removed 5 bases at V and 1 base at J, with 14 bases between. From germline, CDR1 is MNHNY and CDR2 SVGAGI (reference sequence). This CDR3 has 16 amino acids. As DNA, the CDR3 is TGTGCCAGCAGTATCCTAAGCGGGTTGAACACCGGGGAGCTGTTTTTT. Protein: CASSILSGLNTGELFF.

This clone turned up a few times. V and J are TRBV5-8 and TRBJ1-5; TRBD1 aligns across 9 bases. This CDR3 contains 15 residues. Trimming at V came to 2 bases and at J to 6 bases, leaving 6 bases not matched to a gene. Germline loops: CDR1 SGHTS, CDR2 YDEGEE. The CDR3 here is CASSFDRGDGQPQHF. As DNA, the CDR3 is TGTGCCAGCAGCTTCGACAGGGGGGACGGTCAGCCCCAGCATTTT.

The table lists this clone with a count of one. The V and J genes are TRBV6-5 and TRBJ1-5; 10 nucleotides match TRBD1. V was clipped by 4 bases and J by 4 bases; unmatched bases: 4. Germline V gene lookup returns CDR1 MNHEY and CDR2 SVGAGI. The CDR3 is 15 amino acids. CDR3 DNA: TGTGCCAGCAGTTTAAGGACAGGGGGAAATCAGCCCCAGCATTTT. Amino acid sequence: CASSLRTGGNQPQHF.

This chain links TRBV10-3 with TRBJ2-5; 9 bases are shared with TRBD2. The V segment lost 10 bases and the J segment 3 bases; nucleotides outside the gene matches: 9. Germline V gives CDR1 ENHRY, CDR2 SYGVKD. This CDR3 region has 14 residues. The CDR3 here is CASRRSGGEETQYF. As DNA, the CDR3 is TGTGCCAGCCGCCGTAGCGGGGGAGAAGAGACCCAGTACTTC.

The chain links TRBV5-6 to TRBJ2-3; D may be TRBD2 (7 bases). This CDR3 is built from 15 residues. Germline CDR1 is SGHDT and CDR2 is YYEEEE. Trimming cost V 4 bases and J 4 bases, with 16 bases left between them. CDR3 DNA sequence: TGTGCCAGCAGCCCCGGCGGGGGCAGATCAGATACGCAGTATTTT. This encodes CASSPGGGRSDTQYF.

The J gene is TRBJ2-1, the V gene TRBV29-1, with D perhaps matching TRBD2 (6 bases). The CDR3 is made up of 12 amino acids. Germline assignment: CDR1 SQVTM and CDR2 ANQGSEA. The chain's CDR3 is CGALPGVDEQFF. As DNA, the CDR3 is TGCGGGGCGCTCCCGGGGGTAGATGAGCAGTTCTTC.

V gene TRBV7-2 combines with J gene TRBJ2-1; 10 nucleotides align to TRBD2. CDR1 and CDR2 from the germline V gene are SGHTA and FQGNSA. This CDR3 has 15 residues. V shed 4 bases, J shed 7 bases, and the junction held 7 bases outside the gene matches. In DNA form, the CDR3 reads TGTGCCAGCAGCTATAAGCGGGGGGGCGGGAATGAGCAGTTCTTC. The encoded protein is CASSYKRGGGNEQFF.

V and J are TRBV28 and TRBJ1-5; TRBD1 matches at 7 bases. This CDR3 is built from 16 residues. J lost 2 bases, V lost 4 bases, and 8 bases had no gene match. Germline assignment: CDR1 MDHEN and CDR2 SYDVKM. CDR3 nucleotides: TGTGCCAGCAGTTCCCAAACAGGGGCGGGCAATCAGCCCCAGCATTTT. Its translation: CASSSQTGAGNQPQHF.

The chain is built from TRBV24-1 and TRBJ2-1, with D uncertain. Germline V lookup: CDR1 KGHDR, CDR2 SFDVKD. This CDR3 is 13 amino acids long. V was cut by 4 bases and J by 8 bases, with 11 bases left in between. This CDR3 reads CATSEPGLHEQFF. The CDR3, as DNA: TGTGCCACCAGTGAGCCTGGCTTGCATGAGCAGTTCTTC.

DNA for the CDR3: TGTGCCAGCAGCTTAGCGAAAGGGTTAGCGGGAGCGGCAGATACGCAGTATTTT. Protein: CASSLAKGLAGAADTQYF. J is TRBJ2-3 and V is TRBV7-2; TRBD2 matches at 9 bases. The CDR3 extends over 18 amino acids. In germline, CDR1 is SGHTA, CDR2 FQGNSA. The V segment lost 0 bases and the J segment 4 bases; nucleotides outside the gene matches: 11. Using reference TRBV7-2 and TRBJ2-3 for the parts outside the CDR3, the full variable domain is GAGVSQSPSNKVTEKGKDVELRCDPISGHTALYWYRQSLGQGLEFLIYFQGNSAPDKSGLPSDRFSAERTGGSVSTLTIQRTQQEDSAVYLCASSLAKGLAGAADTQYFGPGTRLTVL.

The V and J genes are TRBV5-8 and TRBJ2-1; 9 bases fit TRBD2. V lost 4 bases and J lost 6; bases outside the gene matches: 8. This CDR3 is built from 15 residues. Germline values: CDR1 SGHTS, CDR2 YDEGEE. For the CDR3, the DNA is TGTGCCAGCAGCGCAGGGACTAGCATTTTCAATGAGCAGTTCTTC. This translates into CASSAGTSIFNEQFF. Full variable domain (rest looked up from reference TRBV5-8 and TRBJ2-1): EAGVTQSPTHLIKTRGQQATLRCSPISGHTSVYWYQQALGLGLQFLLWYDEGEERNRGNFPPRFSGRQFPNYSSELNVNALELEDSALYLCASSAGTSIFNEQFFGPGTRLTVL.

The V and J genes are TRBV2 and TRBJ1-1; D is unclear. The V and J ends lost 2 bases and 4 bases respectively, with 14 bases between them. Per germline, CDR1 SNHLY and CDR2 FYNNEI. The CDR3 has 15 residues. The CDR3 coding sequence is TGTGCCAGCAGTGAAAACGGCAACCGAGGCACTGAAGCTTTCTTT. Translated, it gives CASSENGNRGTEAFF.

In its sample, this clone was seen once. In DNA form, the CDR3 reads TGTGCCAGCAGTTACCCTGGGTCCGACAGGGTCGATTCCTACAATGAGCAGTTCTTC. It encodes CASSYPGSDRVDSYNEQFF. This rearrangement joins TRBV6-7 to TRBJ2-1; 7 bases map to TRBD1. TRBV6-7 has ORF status, its function being uncertain. The CDR3 extends over 19 amino acids. V shed 2 bases and J 1 base; nucleotides not matched to a gene: 14.

The chain's CDR3 is CASSLNSNYGYTF. CDR3 in DNA: TGTGCCAGCAGCTTGAACAGTAACTATGGCTACACCTTC. The V call is TRBV5-4, the J call TRBJ1-2, with D uncertain. V lost 1 base and J 1 base, leaving 5 bases between the germline ends. The CDR3 length is 13 residues. Germline values: CDR1 SGHNT, CDR2 YYREEE (reference sequence). Full variable domain (remainder filled in from reference TRBV5-4 and TRBJ1-2): ETGVTQSPTHLIKTRGQQVTLRCSSQSGHNTVSWYQQALGQGPQFIFQYYREEENGRGNFPPRFSGLQFPNYSSELNVNALELDDSALYLCASSLNSNYGYTFGSGTRLTVV.

V and J are TRBV18 and TRBJ2-2, with 8 nucleotides matching TRBD1. Germline CDR1 and CDR2: KGHSH and LQKENI. The CDR3 runs to 16 residues. The junction had 4 bases not matched to a gene; V was cut back by 1 base and J by 3 bases. The CDR3 loop is CASSPLQGADTGELFF. The CDR3 DNA reads as TGTGCCAGCTCACCACTGCAGGGGGCCGACACCGGGGAGCTGTTTTTT.

The rearrangement links TRBV11-3 to TRBJ2-3, with TRBD1 matching 11 bases. This CDR3 is built from 17 residues. The junction had 8 bases not matched to a gene; V was cut back by 1 base and J by 5 bases. From germline, CDR1 is SGHNT and CDR2 YENEEA. The CDR3 region has the DNA TGTGCCAGCAGCTTAGGCCGGACAGGGGGCGCGAGAGATACGCAGTATTTT. Its translation is CASSLGRTGGARDTQYF.

The genes are TRBV13 and TRBJ2-1; 8 bases agree with TRBD2. J gave up 0 bases and V 5 bases, and 12 bases lay outside the gene matches. The germline V gene has CDR1 PRHDT and CDR2 FYEKMQ (reference sequence). The CDR3 loop spans 18 amino acids. The DNA of the CDR3 is TGTGCCAGCAGCCCACCCCCCCCGGGAGGGACCTCCTACAATGAGCAGTTCTTC. Amino acid sequence: CASSPPPPGGTSYNEQFF.

V is TRBV18 and J is TRBJ1-6; D may be TRBD1 (5 bases). V was cut by 5 bases and J by 3 bases, with 14 bases left in between. This CDR3 is built from 16 residues. Germline CDR1 is KGHSH and CDR2 is LQKENI. The CDR3 DNA reads as TGTGCCAGCTCATCAACTGACAGAGACTATAATTCACCCCTCCACTTT. Translating it yields CASSSTDRDYNSPLHF.

This sequence joins TRBV18 and TRBJ1-2; a possible D gene is TRBD1 (5 bases). Germline V gene lookup returns CDR1 KGHSH and CDR2 LQKENI. This CDR3 spans 15 amino acids. The V gene lost 1 base and the J gene lost 8 bases, with 17 bases spanning the gap. As DNA, the CDR3 is TGTGCCAGCTCACCACTTGGGGACTACTCCATGGGCTACACCTTC. Protein sequence: CASSPLGDYSMGYTF.

The chain recombines TRBV9 with TRBJ1-2; 7 nucleotides agree with TRBD1. Unmatched junction bases numbered 3, after V lost 0 bases and J lost 4 bases. The CDR3 runs 14 residues. The germline V gene has CDR1 SGDLS and CDR2 YYNGEE. The CDR3 loop is CASSVGTGFYGYTF. CDR3 nucleotide sequence: TGTGCCAGCAGCGTAGGGACAGGCTTCTATGGCTACACCTTC.

The genes are TRBV29-1 and TRBJ2-1, with D tentatively TRBD1 (7 bases). This CDR3 contains 15 residues. Germline CDR1 SQVTM, CDR2 ANQGSEA. The V and J ends lost 7 bases and 3 bases respectively, with 19 bases between them. In DNA form, the CDR3 reads TGCAGCGGGTTTTTGGCAGGGGGGTTCTACAATGAGCAGTTCTTC. It codes for CSGFLAGGFYNEQFF.